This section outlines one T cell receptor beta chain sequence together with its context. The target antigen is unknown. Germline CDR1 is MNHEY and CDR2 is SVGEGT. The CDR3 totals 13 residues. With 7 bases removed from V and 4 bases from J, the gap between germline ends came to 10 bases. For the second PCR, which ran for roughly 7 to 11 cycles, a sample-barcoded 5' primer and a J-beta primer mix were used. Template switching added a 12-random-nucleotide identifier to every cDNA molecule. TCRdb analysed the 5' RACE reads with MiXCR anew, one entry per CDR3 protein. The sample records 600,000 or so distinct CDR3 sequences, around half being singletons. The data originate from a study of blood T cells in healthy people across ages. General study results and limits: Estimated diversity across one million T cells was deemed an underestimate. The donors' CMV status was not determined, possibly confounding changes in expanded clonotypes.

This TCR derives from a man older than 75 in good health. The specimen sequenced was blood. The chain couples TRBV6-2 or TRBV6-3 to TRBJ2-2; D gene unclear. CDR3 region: CASTSTFTGELFF. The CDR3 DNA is TGTGCCAGCACTTCCACTTTCACCGGGGAGCTGTTTTTT.